This entry describes one T cell receptor beta chain. Its matching antigen is unknown. This entry comes from a study of T cells in Graves' hyperthyroidism and ophthalmopathy. Findings of the study overall: The model made its ophthalmopathy prediction, and onset followed a median approximately 7 months later.

RNA transcripts gave rise to amplified TCR beta CDR3 regions. The primer set for the first-round RT-PCR of the TCR CDR3 was HTBI. A single record per CDR3 protein comes from TCRdb applying MiXCR to the multiplex PCR reads. The sample carries 400,000 to 600,000 distinct CDR3 sequences, less than 25% recorded once. Trimming left V 3 bases short and J 7 bases short, with 10 bases between. The V gene's germline CDR1 is DFQATT and CDR2 SNEGSKA (reference sequence). This CDR3 region has 11 residues. PBMCs were obtained from about 9 ml fresh peripheral blood. This TCR was recovered from a man aged 18 to 29 with Graves' hyperthyroidism. The chain is built from TRBV20-1 and TRBJ2-7; no clear D. Source material: blood. CDR3 in DNA: TGCAGTGCTAGTTTCCGCCGGGAGCAGTACTTC. This codes for CSASFRREQYF.